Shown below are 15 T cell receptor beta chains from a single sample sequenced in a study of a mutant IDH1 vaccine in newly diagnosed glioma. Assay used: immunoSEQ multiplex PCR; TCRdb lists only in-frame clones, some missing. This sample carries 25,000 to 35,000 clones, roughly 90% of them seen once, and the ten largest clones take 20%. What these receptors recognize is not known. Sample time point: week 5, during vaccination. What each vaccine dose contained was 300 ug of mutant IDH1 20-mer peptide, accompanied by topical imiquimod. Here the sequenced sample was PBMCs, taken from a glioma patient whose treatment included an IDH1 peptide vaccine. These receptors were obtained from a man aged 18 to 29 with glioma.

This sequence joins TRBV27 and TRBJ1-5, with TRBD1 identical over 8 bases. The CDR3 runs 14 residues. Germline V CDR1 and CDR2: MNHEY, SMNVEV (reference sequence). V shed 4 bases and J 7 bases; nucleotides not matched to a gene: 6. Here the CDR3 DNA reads TGTGCCAGCAGTTCCCGCTCAGGGGGCCAGCCCCAGCATTTT. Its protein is CASSSRSGGQPQHF.

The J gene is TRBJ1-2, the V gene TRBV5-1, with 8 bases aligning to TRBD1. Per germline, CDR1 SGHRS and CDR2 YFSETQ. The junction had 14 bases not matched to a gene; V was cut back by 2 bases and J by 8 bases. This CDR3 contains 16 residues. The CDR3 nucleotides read TGCGCCAGCAGCTTCAGGGGGCCGTCAGGCCAGGGAGGCTACACCTTC. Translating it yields CASSFRGPSGQGGYTF.

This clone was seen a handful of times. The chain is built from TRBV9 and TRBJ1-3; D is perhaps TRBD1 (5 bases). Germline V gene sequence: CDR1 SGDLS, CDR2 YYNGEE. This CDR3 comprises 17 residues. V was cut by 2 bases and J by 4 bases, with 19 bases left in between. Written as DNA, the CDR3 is TGTGCCAGCAGCGTTAATCGAGGGGCAGGGCCCGGAAACACCATATATTTT. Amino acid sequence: CASSVNRGAGPGNTIYF.

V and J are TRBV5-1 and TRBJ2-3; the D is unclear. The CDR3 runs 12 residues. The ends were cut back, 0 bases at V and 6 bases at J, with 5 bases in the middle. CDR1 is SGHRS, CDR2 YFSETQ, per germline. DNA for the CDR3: TGCGCCAGCAGCTTGGTGGGTGATACGCAGTATTTT. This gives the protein CASSLVGDTQYF. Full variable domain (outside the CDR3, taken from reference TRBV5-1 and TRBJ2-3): KAGVTQTPRYLIKTRGQQVTLSCSPISGHRSVSWYQQTPGQGLQFLFEYFSETQRNKGNFPGRFSGRQFSNSRSEMNVSTLELGDSALYLCASSLVGDTQYFGPGTRLTVL.

The CDR3 loop reads CAWSTGLEGYTF. The CDR3, as DNA: TGTGCCTGGTCGACAGGGCTTGAGGGCTACACCTTC. This chain connects TRBV30 to TRBJ1-2; 7 bases match TRBD1. The CDR3 consists of 12 residues. V was clipped by 5 bases and J by 8 bases; unmatched bases: 8. Germline V gene data show CDR1 as GTSNPN and CDR2 as SVGIG (reference sequence).

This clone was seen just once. The chain's CDR3 is CAWTPAELDGWETQYF. The CDR3 bases are TGTGCCTGGACACCCGCGGAGCTAGACGGTTGGGAGACCCAGTACTTC. J is TRBJ2-5 and V is TRBV30; no reliable D call. The CDR3 consists of 16 residues. The ends were cut back, 4 bases at V and 5 bases at J, with 23 bases in the middle. CDR1 GTSNPN and CDR2 SVGIG come from the germline V gene (reference sequence). Full variable domain (rest looked up from reference TRBV30 and TRBJ2-5): SQTIHQWPATLVQPVGSPLSLECTVEGTSNPNLYWYRQAAGRGLQLLFYSVGIGQISSEVPQNLSASRPQDRQFILSSKKLLLSDSGFYLCAWTPAELDGWETQYFGPGTRLLVL.

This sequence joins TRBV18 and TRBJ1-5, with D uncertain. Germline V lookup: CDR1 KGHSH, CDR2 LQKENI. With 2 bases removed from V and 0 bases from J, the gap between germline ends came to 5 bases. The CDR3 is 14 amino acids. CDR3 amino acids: CASSPGYSNQPQHF. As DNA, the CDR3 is TGTGCCAGCTCACCAGGGTATAGCAATCAGCCCCAGCATTTT.

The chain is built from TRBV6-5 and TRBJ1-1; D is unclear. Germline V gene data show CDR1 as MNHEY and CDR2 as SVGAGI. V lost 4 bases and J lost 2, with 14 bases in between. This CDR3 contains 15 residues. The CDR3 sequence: CASSSDWAVNTEAFF. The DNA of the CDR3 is TGTGCCAGCAGTTCCGATTGGGCAGTCAACACTGAAGCTTTCTTT.

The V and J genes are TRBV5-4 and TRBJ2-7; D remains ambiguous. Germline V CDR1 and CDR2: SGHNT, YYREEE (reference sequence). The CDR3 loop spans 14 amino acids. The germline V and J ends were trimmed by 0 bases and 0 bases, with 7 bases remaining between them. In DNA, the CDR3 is TGTGCCAGCAGCTTGGATTACAGCTCCTACGAGCAGTACTTC. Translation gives CASSLDYSSYEQYF.

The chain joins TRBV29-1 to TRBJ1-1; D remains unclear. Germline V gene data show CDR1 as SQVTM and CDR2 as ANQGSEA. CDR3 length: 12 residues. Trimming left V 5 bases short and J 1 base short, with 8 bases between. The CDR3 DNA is TGCAGCGTTACCCGTCCGAACACTGAAGCTTTCTTT. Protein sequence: CSVTRPNTEAFF.

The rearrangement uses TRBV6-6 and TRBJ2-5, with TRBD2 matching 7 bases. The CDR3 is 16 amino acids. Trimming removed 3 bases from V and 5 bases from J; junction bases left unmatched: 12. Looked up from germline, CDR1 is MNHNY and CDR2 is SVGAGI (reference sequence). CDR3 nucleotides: TGTGCCAGCAGTTATGGTGGGGGGGGATGGAGTGAGACCCAGTACTTC. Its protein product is CASSYGGGGWSETQYF.

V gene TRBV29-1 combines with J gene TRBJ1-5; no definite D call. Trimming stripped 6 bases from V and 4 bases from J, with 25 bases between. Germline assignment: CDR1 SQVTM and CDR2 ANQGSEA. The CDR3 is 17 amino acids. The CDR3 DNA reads TGCAGCGTGCCTGAGACCCACGGTCGGGTCGCTAATCAGCCCCAGCATTTT. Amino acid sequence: CSVPETHGRVANQPQHF. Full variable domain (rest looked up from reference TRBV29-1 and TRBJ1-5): SAVISQKPSRDICQRGTSLTIQCQVDSQVTMMFWYRQQPGQSLTLIATANQGSEATYESGFVIDKFPISRPNLTFSTLTVSNMSPEDSSIYLCSVPETHGRVANQPQHFGDGTRLSIL.

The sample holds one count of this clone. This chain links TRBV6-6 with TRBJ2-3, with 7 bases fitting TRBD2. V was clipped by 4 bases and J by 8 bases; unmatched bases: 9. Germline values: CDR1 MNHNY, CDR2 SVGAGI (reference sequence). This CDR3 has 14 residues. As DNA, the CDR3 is TGTGCCAGCAGTTGGGACCCGACGGGGGGTACGCAGTATTTT. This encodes CASSWDPTGGTQYF.

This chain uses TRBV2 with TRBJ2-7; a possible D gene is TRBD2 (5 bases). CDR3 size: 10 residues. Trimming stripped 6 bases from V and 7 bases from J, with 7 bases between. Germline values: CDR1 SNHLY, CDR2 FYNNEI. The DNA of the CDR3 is TGTGCCAGCAGGACGGGGGAGCAGTACTTC. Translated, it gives CASRTGEQYF.

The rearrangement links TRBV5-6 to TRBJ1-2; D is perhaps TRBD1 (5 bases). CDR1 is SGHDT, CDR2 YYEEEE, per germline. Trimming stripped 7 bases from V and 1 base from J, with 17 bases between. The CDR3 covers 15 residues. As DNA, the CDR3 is TGTGCCAGCTGCCCTAGACAGACCAATAACTATGGCTACACCTTC. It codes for CASCPRQTNNYGYTF.